The T cell receptor (beta chain) under discussion was sequenced for a study of cytomegalovirus exposure and HLA in healthy donors. About this clone itself: Its target is not known.

Findings and limits, study-wide: In vitro, a few CMV-associated chains proved specific for CMV antigens.

Primers: 60 Vbeta forward and 13 Jbeta reverse. TCRdb's table, derived via immunoSEQ multiplex PCR, lists solely in-frame clones and lacks some. The profile covers fewer than 250,000 clones, with 79% appearing a single time and 1.5% to 2% taken by the ten largest. Trimming removed 6 bases from V and 6 bases from J; junction bases left unmatched: 6. The CDR3 is 14 amino acids. Germline V gene lookup returns CDR1 MNHEY and CDR2 SMNVEV (reference sequence). The rearrangement links TRBV27 to TRBJ1-5, with 9 nucleotides matching TRBD1. Input material: PBMCs. The TCR sequence derives from a woman between 45 and 65 years old in good health and CMV-seronegative. CDR3 loop: CASRVTGGIQPQHF. The CDR3, as DNA: TGTGCCAGCAGGGTGACAGGGGGGATTCAGCCCCAGCATTTT.